This TCR beta chain comes out of a study of blood T cell repertoires in COVID-19. Repertoires were generated with immunoSEQ multiplex PCR, while TCRdb's copy carries only in-frame clones and drops some. The profile covers 150,000 to 200,000 clones, with 80% to 90% appearing a single time and roughly 11% taken by the ten largest. The receptor's source is a human donor in a cohort sampled during active COVID-19. Source material: peripheral blood.

CDR3 coding DNA: TGTGCCAGCAGCGCAGGGGGCACTAACTATGGCTACACCTTC. Encoded protein: CASSAGGTNYGYTF. V gene TRBV7-9 combines with J gene TRBJ1-2, with TRBD1 matching over 8 bases. CDR1 and CDR2 from the germline V gene are SEHNR and FQNEAQ (reference sequence). This CDR3 region has 14 residues. Losses at the gene ends were 5 bases for V and 0 bases for J; bases not matched to a gene: 2.